The T cell receptor (beta chain) under discussion was sequenced for a study of blood T cell repertoires in COVID-19. The CDR3 is 16 amino acids. Losses at the gene ends were 1 base for V and 8 bases for J; bases not matched to a gene: 8. CDR1 is SGHRS, CDR2 YFSETQ, per germline. This clone was recorded only once. Profiled with immunoSEQ multiplex PCR; TCRdb holds only in-frame clones, not every one. The sample lists over 120,000 clones, more than 75% occurring once. The receptor was derived from a woman between 45 and 65 years old with active or convalescent COVID-19. The sample taken for sequencing was peripheral blood. The chain has TRBV5-1 and TRBJ1-4; 10 bases are shared with TRBD1. The CDR3 DNA sequence: TGCGCCAGCAGCTTGCGACCGGGACAGGGGTTCGAAAAACTGTTTTTT. Its translation is CASSLRPGQGFEKLFF.